A single TCR beta chain is shown here with its context. No antigen is known for it. Germline-derived CDR1 and CDR2 are SEHNR and FQNEAQ (reference sequence). The CDR3 is made up of 11 amino acids. This record comes from a study of monozygotic twins with inflammatory bowel disease. Study-level findings and limits: Telling different T cell subtypes apart from each other was not possible.

TCRdb re-called the 5' RACE reads; every CDR3 protein appears as one record, without DNA. The table for this sample gives about 380,000 distinct CDR3 sequences. This TCR was sampled from a human donor with ulcerative colitis or Crohn's disease, or a healthy co-twin of an affected twin (not recorded which). This chain links TRBV7-9 with TRBJ1-1. The material sequenced was blood. The CDR3 loop reads CASSSAPEAFF. Full variable domain (remainder filled in from reference TRBV7-9 and TRBJ1-1): DTGVSQNPRHKITKRGQNVTFRCDPISEHNRLYWYRQTLGQGPEFLTYFQNEAQLEKSRLLSDRFSAERPKGSFSTLEIQRTEQGDSAMYLCASSSAPEAFFGQGTRLTVV.